This T cell receptor beta chain appears in the sequencing data of a study of shared clonotypes between healthy human individuals. Germline V gene lookup returns CDR1 SGHTA and CDR2 FQGNSA. The CDR3 contains 15 residues. Generated by immunoSEQ multiplex PCR, the TCRdb table keeps only in-frame clones and is missing some. The table has over 400,000 clones, approximately 84% seen once. The sample holds one count of this clone. This sequence is one base from a far larger clone and is likely a read error. The identical CDR3 is also encoded by other nucleotide sequences in the sample. The rearrangement joins TRBV7-2 to TRBJ2-5; 7 bases fit TRBD1. Sample: PBMCs. This receptor was identified in a woman in her 40s in good health. Some clones in this sample may be carry-over from other donors' samples. CDR3 in DNA: TGTGCCAGTAGCTCAAGACAGGGTTGGGGGGAGACCCAGTACTTC. Encoded protein: CASSSRQGWGETQYF.